These T cell receptor beta chains were read from a single sample in a study of naive and memory T cell subsets. MiXCR, applied by TCRdb to the 5' RACE reads, yields one record per CDR3 protein. The sample carries tens of thousands of distinct CDR3 sequences, 7.2% recorded once. These receptor sequences come from a male donor in good health. Both conserved end residues are part of each CDR3. D genes are given only for firm matches. Some rows mark clone size as missing; the rest say once, few, many or name a class of expanded clone.

D,J,V,size,DNA,CDR3
NA,TRBJ2-5,TRBV29-1,few,TGCAGCGTTGAAGGACAGGTTGGGACCCAGTACTTC,CSVEGQVGTQYF
NA,TRBJ2-4,TRBV12-3/TRBV12-4,many,TGTGCCAGCAGTTTTTCCGGGCTAGCCAAAAACATTCAGTACTTC,CASSFSGLAKNIQYF
NA,TRBJ1-5,TRBV7-8,few,TGTGCCAGCAGCTTAGCGCCCGCTACAGCGAATAGCAATCAGCCCCAGCATTTT,CASSLAPATANSNQPQHF
NA,TRBJ1-3,TRBV20-1,NA,TGCAGTGCTAGTAGACAGTCTTTCTCTGGAAACACCATATATTTT,CSASRQSFSGNTIYF
TRBD1,TRBJ2-7,TRBV7-9,NA,TGTGCCAGCAGCTTTGCAGGGGGCAAGTACGAGCAGTACTTC,CASSFAGGKYEQYF
TRBD1,TRBJ1-5,TRBV2,NA,TGTGCCAGCACGATCGACAGGGGAAGAGATCAGCCCCAGCATTTT,CASTIDRGRDQPQHF
NA,TRBJ2-3,TRBV7-4,medium-sized,TGTGCCAGCAGCTTTCCGGGTTGTGGCGGTGGCTCCACAGATACGCAGTATTTT,CASSFPGCGGGSTDTQYF
NA,TRBJ2-3,TRBV12-3/TRBV12-4,many,TGTGCCAGCAGTCCCCGCTCCGGATGGGGCACAGATACGCAGTATTTT,CASSPRSGWGTDTQYF
NA,TRBJ1-2,TRBV29-1,few,TGCAGCGTTGAAGCTGGAGCCTCTGGCTACACCTTC,CSVEAGASGYTF
NA,TRBJ2-3,TRBV27,many,TGTGCCAGCAGCCTACCACAAGCGGGTTCGACAGATACGCAGTATTTT,CASSLPQAGSTDTQYF
NA,TRBJ2-7,TRBV6-6,NA,TGTGCCAGCAGGGAAGGAGGGGGCTACGAGCAGTACTTC,CASREGGGYEQYF
NA,TRBJ2-2,TRBV4-1,NA,TGCGCCAGCAGCCAAGATAACAGGGTAGACACCGGGGAGCTGTTTTTT,CASSQDNRVDTGELFF
NA,TRBJ2-1,TRBV29-1,few,TGCAGCGTTGCGCGGGGACAGTACAATGAGCAGTTCTTC,CSVARGQYNEQFF
NA,TRBJ2-2,TRBV27,many,TGTGCCAGCAGTTTCCAGCGGAACACCGGGGAGCTGTTTTTT,CASSFQRNTGELFF
NA,TRBJ1-4,TRBV20-1,many,TGCAGTGCCCCAAACATCGAAAAACTGTTTTTT,CSAPNIEKLFF
NA,TRBJ2-2,TRBV3-1,many,TGTGCCAGCAGCCAAAGGGGGGCGACTGCCGGGGAGCTGTTTTTT,CASSQRGATAGELFF
TRBD2,TRBJ2-5,TRBV3-1,NA,TGTGCCAGCAGCCAAGGGGAAATTAGCGGGGCGTACTTC,CASSQGEISGAYF
NA,TRBJ2-3,TRBV10-2,few,TGCGCCAGCACCAGGGGATGGGGGCCAGATACGCAGTATTTT,CASTRGWGPDTQYF
TRBD2,TRBJ2-1,TRBV3-1,many,TGTGCCAGCAGCCGTGGACTAGCGGACCCTGGGCAGTTCTTC,CASSRGLADPGQFF
NA,TRBJ1-5,TRBV27,many,TGTGCCAGCAGTTTAGGCAATCAGCCCCAGCATTTT,CASSLGNQPQHF
TRBD1,TRBJ1-2,TRBV29-1,many,TGCAGCGTGGGGGGACAGTTCAACTATGGCTACACCTTC,CSVGGQFNYGYTF
TRBD1,TRBJ1-1,TRBV10-3,few,TGTGCCATCAGATCACAGGGGGGTACTGAAGCTTTCTTT,CAIRSQGGTEAFF
TRBD2,TRBJ2-5,TRBV7-9,NA,TGTGCCAGAAGCTTGAACCTAGCGGGCTGGGAAGAGACCCAGTACTTC,CARSLNLAGWEETQYF
NA,TRBJ2-5,TRBV7-2,many,TGTGCCAGCAGCTGGCCGGGGTCCCGACGGGAGACCCAGTACTTC,CASSWPGSRRETQYF
TRBD2,TRBJ2-3,TRBV7-2,few,TGTGCCAGCAGCTCCGTTGCTACGACAGTTCCCGCGGGGGCGCAGTATTTT,CASSSVATTVPAGAQYF
NA,TRBJ1-2,TRBV29-1,many,TGCAGCGCGGAAAAAGAGCCCCCAGGGAATAACTATGGCTACACCTTC,CSAEKEPPGNNYGYTF
NA,TRBJ2-7,TRBV20-1,few,TGCAGTGCTAGAGGAGGCAGCACCTACGAGCAGTACTTC,CSARGGSTYEQYF
TRBD2,TRBJ2-1,TRBV10-3,many,TGTGCCATCAGGGGGGTAGCGGGACTCAATGAGCAGTTCTTC,CAIRGVAGLNEQFF
NA,TRBJ2-2,TRBV29-1,many,TGCAGCGTTGAAAATGGGGGGTACACCGGGGAGCTGTTTTTT,CSVENGGYTGELFF
TRBD1,TRBJ1-2,TRBV12-3/TRBV12-4,many,TGTGCCAGCAGTTTAGCAACAGGGGGCCTTAACTATGGCTACACCTTC,CASSLATGGLNYGYTF
NA,TRBJ2-2,TRBV3-1,few,TGTGCCAGCAGCCACGTGCAGGGCGGCACCGGGGAGCTGTTTTTT,CASSHVQGGTGELFF
TRBD1,TRBJ2-5,TRBV6-1,NA,TGTGCCAGCAGTGCAGGGACAGGGACTATCCAAGAGACCCAGTACTTC,CASSAGTGTIQETQYF
NA,TRBJ2-5,TRBV7-6,many,TGTGCCAGCAGCTTAGATCTGGCGGGGGCGGATCAAGAGACCCAGTACTTC,CASSLDLAGADQETQYF
TRBD1,TRBJ1-1,TRBV20-1,many,TGCAGTGCTAAAGAGCCGGGACAGGGACTTCGGGCTTTCTTT,CSAKEPGQGLRAFF
TRBD1,TRBJ2-1,TRBV28,many,TGTGCCAGCAGTTGGGACAGGGGCCGAGTCAATGAGCAGTTCTTC,CASSWDRGRVNEQFF
TRBD2,TRBJ2-7,TRBV6-5,many,TGTGCCAGCAAGGCTAGCGGGAGTTACGAGCAGTACTTC,CASKASGSYEQYF
NA,TRBJ2-3,TRBV20-1,NA,TGCAGTGCTAGAGTGGCGGATTGGGGGACAGATACGCAGTATTTT,CSARVADWGTDTQYF
NA,TRBJ2-5,TRBV20-1,NA,TGCAGTGCTAGAGATCCCAGGGATCAGGTGAAGACCCAGTACTTC,CSARDPRDQVKTQYF
NA,TRBJ2-5,TRBV12-3/TRBV12-4,NA,TGTGCCAGCAGAACAGGATCGGGGAACCAGTACTTC,CASRTGSGNQYF
TRBD1,TRBJ1-2,TRBV5-5,NA,TGTGCCAGCAGCTCCGAGGGTGCCGGGACAGGGAAATATGGCTACACCTTC,CASSSEGAGTGKYGYTF
NA,TRBJ2-1,TRBV12-3/TRBV12-4,many,TGTGCCAGCAGACCCAGAGGGGGTGGCAACAATGAGCAGTTCTTC,CASRPRGGGNNEQFF
NA,TRBJ2-5,TRBV7-9,few,TGTGCCAGCAGCCCCTCGGACAGCCAAGAGACCCAGTACTTC,CASSPSDSQETQYF
NA,TRBJ2-5,TRBV19,NA,TGTGCCAGTAGATCCGAGGGGGTACAGACCCAGTACTTC,CASRSEGVQTQYF
TRBD1,TRBJ1-2,TRBV18,many,TGTGCCAGCTCAAGACAGGGGGACCCTAACTATGGCTACACCTTC,CASSRQGDPNYGYTF
NA,TRBJ1-1,TRBV29-1,NA,TGCAGCGTTGAGGTCAGGGGACGGAACACTGAAGCTTTCTTT,CSVEVRGRNTEAFF
NA,TRBJ1-6,TRBV27,many,TGTGCCAGCAGTTCACAGGGAGTGAGTTCACCCCTCCACTTT,CASSSQGVSSPLHF
TRBD1,TRBJ2-5,TRBV29-1,many,TGCAGCGCTGTGAAGGGGGCCGGTGAGACCCAGTACTTC,CSAVKGAGETQYF
NA,TRBJ2-5,TRBV20-1,many,TGCAGTATAGGTACCCAGTACTTC,CSIGTQYF
NA,TRBJ2-2,TRBV20-1,many,TGCAGTGCTAGCACTGCTGTGAACACCGGGGAGCTGTTTTTT,CSASTAVNTGELFF
NA,TRBJ1-4,TRBV6-5,many,TGTGCCAGCAGATCCGGGGGACCGGGGGCCAATGAAAAACTGTTTTTT,CASRSGGPGANEKLFF
NA,TRBJ2-1,TRBV12-3/TRBV12-4,NA,TGTGCCAGCATCCTGGGGCCCCTTGGAGAGCAGTTCTTC,CASILGPLGEQFF
NA,TRBJ1-2,TRBV19,few,TGTGCCAGTAACCAGGGGATAATAGATGGCTACACCTTC,CASNQGIIDGYTF
NA,TRBJ1-2,TRBV4-1,many,TGCGCCAGCAGCCAAGACAGGGGCCGCTTGCCCTATGGCTACACCTTC,CASSQDRGRLPYGYTF
TRBD2,TRBJ2-2,TRBV19,NA,TGTGCCAGCAGCCAGGGACTAGCGGACACCGGGGAGCTGTTTTTT,CASSQGLADTGELFF
TRBD1,TRBJ2-1,TRBV5-4,few,TGTGCCAGCAGCTTGGGTACAGGGGAGCACAATGAGCAGTTCTTC,CASSLGTGEHNEQFF
TRBD2,TRBJ2-3,TRBV5-1,many,TGCGCCAGCAGGCTAACGGGGGGTCCAGATACGCAGTATTTT,CASRLTGGPDTQYF
NA,TRBJ1-4,TRBV14,few,TGTGCCAGCAGCCAAGGCGGGACACTGAATGAAAAACTGTTTTTT,CASSQGGTLNEKLFF